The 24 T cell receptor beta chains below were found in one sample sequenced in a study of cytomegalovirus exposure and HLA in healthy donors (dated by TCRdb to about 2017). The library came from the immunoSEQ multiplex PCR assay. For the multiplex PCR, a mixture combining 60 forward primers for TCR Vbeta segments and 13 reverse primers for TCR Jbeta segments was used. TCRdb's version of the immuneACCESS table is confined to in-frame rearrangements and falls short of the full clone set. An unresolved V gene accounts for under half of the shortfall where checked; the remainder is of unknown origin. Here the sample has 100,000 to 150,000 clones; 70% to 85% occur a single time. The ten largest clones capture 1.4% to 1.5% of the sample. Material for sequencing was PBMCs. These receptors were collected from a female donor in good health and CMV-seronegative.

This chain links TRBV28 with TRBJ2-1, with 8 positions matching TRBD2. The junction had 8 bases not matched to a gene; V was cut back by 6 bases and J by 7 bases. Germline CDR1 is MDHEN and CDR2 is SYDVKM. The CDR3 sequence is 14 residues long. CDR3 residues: CASSPGGPINEQFF. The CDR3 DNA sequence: TGTGCCAGCAGCCCGGGAGGGCCGATAAATGAGCAGTTCTTC. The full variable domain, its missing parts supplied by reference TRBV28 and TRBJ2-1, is DVKVTQSSRYLVKRTGEKVFLECVQDMDHENMFWYRQDPGLGLRLIYFSYDVKMKEKGDIPEGYSVSREKKERFSLILESASTNQTSMYLCASSPGGPINEQFFGPGTRLTVL.

In nucleotides, the CDR3 is TGTGCCAGTAGTACGACAGTACCCTGGGGGGGGAGCAATCAGCCCCAGCATTTT. Translated: CASSTTVPWGGSNQPQHF. The V and J genes are TRBV19 and TRBJ1-5; D is possibly TRBD1 (5 bases). The V gene lost 4 bases and the J gene lost 1 base, with 20 bases spanning the gap. The germline V gene has CDR1 LNHDA and CDR2 SQIVND (reference sequence). The CDR3 is made up of 18 amino acids.

The CDR3 here is CASSSGQGIFQPQHF. The CDR3 nucleotides read TGTGCCAGCAGCTCAGGACAGGGGATTTTCCAGCCCCAGCATTTT. The chain recombines TRBV5-6 with TRBJ1-5; 9 nucleotides match TRBD1. There are 15 residues in the CDR3. Germline V CDR1 and CDR2: SGHDT, YYEEEE. The J segment lost 7 bases and the V segment lost 3 bases, leaving 8 bases of the junction unmatched.

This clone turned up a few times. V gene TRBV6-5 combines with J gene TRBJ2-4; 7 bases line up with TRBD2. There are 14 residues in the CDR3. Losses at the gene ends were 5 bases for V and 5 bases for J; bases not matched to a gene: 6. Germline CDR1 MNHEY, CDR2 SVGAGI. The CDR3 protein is CASSELAAQNIQYF. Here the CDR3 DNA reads TGTGCCAGCAGTGAGCTAGCGGCCCAAAACATTCAGTACTTC.

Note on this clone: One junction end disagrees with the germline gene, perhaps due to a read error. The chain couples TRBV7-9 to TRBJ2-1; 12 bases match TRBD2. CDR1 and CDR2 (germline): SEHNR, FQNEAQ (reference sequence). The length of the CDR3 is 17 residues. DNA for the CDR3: TGTTCCAGCAGCTTCCCTTCGACTAGCGGGAGTAGACATGAGCAGTTCTTC. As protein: CSSSFPSTSGSRHEQFF.

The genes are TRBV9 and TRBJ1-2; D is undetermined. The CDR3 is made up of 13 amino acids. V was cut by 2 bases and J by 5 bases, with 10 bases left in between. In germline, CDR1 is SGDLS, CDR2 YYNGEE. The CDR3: CASSVGPEYGYTF. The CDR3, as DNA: TGTGCCAGCAGCGTTGGGCCAGAGTATGGCTACACCTTC.

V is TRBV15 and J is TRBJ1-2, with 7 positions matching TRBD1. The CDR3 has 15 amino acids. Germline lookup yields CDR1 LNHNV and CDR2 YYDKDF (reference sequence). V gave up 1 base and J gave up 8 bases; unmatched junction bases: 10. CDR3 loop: CATSRGATGTNGYTF. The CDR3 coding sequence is TGTGCCACCAGCAGAGGCGCGACAGGGACAAACGGCTACACCTTC. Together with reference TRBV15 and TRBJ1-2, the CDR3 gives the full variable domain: DAMVIQNPRYQVTQFGKPVTLSCSQTLNHNVMYWYQQKSSQAPKLLFHYYDKDFNNEADTPDNFQSRRPNTSFCFLDIRSPGLGDTAMYLCATSRGATGTNGYTFGSGTRLTVV.

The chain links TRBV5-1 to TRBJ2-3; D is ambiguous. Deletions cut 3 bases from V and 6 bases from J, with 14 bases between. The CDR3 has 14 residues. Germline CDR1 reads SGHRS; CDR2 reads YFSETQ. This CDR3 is CASSYGSYGDTQYF. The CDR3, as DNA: TGCGCCAGCAGCTACGGGTCCTACGGGGATACGCAGTATTTT.

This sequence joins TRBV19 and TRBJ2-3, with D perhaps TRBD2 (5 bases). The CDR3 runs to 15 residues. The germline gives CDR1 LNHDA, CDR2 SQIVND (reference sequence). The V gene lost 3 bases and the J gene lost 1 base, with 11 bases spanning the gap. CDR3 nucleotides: TGTGCCAGTAGTATGGCAGGAGGAGGCACAGATACGCAGTATTTT. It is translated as CASSMAGGGTDTQYF. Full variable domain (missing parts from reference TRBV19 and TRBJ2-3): DGGITQSPKYLFRKEGQNVTLSCEQNLNHDAMYWYRQDPGQGLRLIYYSQIVNDFQKGDIAEGYSVSREKKESFPLTVTSAQKNPTAFYLCASSMAGGGTDTQYFGPGTRLTVL.

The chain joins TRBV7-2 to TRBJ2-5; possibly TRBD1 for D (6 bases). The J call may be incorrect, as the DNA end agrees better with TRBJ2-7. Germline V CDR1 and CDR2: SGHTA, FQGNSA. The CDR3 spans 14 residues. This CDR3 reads CASSLVGQHYEQYF. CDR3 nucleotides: TGTGCCAGCAGCTTAGTAGGACAGCACTACGAGCAGTACTTC.

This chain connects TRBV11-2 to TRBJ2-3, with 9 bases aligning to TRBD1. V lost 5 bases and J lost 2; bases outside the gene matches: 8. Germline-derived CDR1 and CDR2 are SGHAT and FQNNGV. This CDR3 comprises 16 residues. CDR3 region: CASSPTGGGNTDTQYF. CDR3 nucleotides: TGTGCCAGCAGCCCGACAGGGGGAGGGAACACAGATACGCAGTATTTT.

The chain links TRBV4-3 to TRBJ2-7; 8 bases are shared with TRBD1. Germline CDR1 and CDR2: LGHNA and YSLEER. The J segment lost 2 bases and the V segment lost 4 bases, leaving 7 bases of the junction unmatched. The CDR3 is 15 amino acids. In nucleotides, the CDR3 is TGCGCCAGCAGCCCGAGCCGGACAGGGCCCTACGAGCAGTACTTC. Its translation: CASSPSRTGPYEQYF.

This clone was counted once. The CDR3 reads CASSFSGSSTDTQYF. In DNA form, the CDR3 reads TGTGCCAGCAGCTTTAGCGGATCTAGCACAGATACGCAGTATTTT. The gene calls are TRBV6-5 and TRBJ2-3; maybe TRBD2 (6 bases). The V end was cut by 6 bases, the J end by 0 bases, with 13 bases between. CDR1 MNHEY and CDR2 SVGAGI come from the germline V gene. The CDR3 extends over 15 amino acids.

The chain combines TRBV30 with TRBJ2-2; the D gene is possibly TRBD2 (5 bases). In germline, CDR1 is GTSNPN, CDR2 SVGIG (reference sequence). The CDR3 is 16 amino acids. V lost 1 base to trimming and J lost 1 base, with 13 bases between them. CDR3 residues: CAWSGSPGWNTGELFF. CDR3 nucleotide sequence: TGTGCCTGGAGTGGTAGCCCGGGGTGGAACACCGGGGAGCTGTTTTTT.

This chain's CDR3 is CASSWRTVSSNQPQHF. The CDR3 DNA reads TGTGCCAGCAGTTGGCGGACAGTGAGTAGCAATCAGCCCCAGCATTTT. This chain links TRBV6-7 with TRBJ1-5; possible D gene TRBD1, 6 bases. TRBV6-7 is sorted into the ORF group, with uncertain function. With 4 bases removed from V and 0 bases from J, the gap between germline ends came to 13 bases. CDR3 size: 16 residues.

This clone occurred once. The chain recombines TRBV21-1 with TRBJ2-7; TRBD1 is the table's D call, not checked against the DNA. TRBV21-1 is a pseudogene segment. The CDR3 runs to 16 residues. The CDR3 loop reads CASSKVGTVTKYEQYF. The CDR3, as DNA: TGTGCCAGCAGCAAAGTAGGGACAGTCACTAAATACGAGCAGTACTTC.

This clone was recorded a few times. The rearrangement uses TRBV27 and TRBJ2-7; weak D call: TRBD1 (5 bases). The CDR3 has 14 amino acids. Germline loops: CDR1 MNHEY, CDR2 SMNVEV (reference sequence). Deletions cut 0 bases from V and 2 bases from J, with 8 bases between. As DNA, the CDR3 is TGTGCCAGCAGTTTATCTTTCAGGGCCTACGAGCAGTACTTC. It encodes CASSLSFRAYEQYF.

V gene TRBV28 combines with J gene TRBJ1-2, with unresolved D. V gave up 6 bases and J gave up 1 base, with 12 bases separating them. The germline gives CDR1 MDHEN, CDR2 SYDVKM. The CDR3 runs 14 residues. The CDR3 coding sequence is TGTGCCAGCAGGGAGGGTTCCATTAACTATGGCTACACCTTC. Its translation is CASREGSINYGYTF.

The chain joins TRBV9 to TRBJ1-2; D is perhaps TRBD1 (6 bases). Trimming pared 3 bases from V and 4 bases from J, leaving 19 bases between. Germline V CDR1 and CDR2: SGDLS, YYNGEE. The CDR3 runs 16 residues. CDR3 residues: CASSAGQPKRGYGYTF. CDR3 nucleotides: TGTGCCAGCAGCGCCGGACAGCCGAAACGAGGCTATGGCTACACCTTC. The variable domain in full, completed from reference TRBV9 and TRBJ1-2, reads DSGVTQTPKHLITATGQRVTLRCSPRSGDLSVYWYQQSLDQGLQFLIQYYNGEERAKGNILERFSAQQFPDLHSELNLSSLELGDSALYFCASSAGQPKRGYGYTFGSGTRLTVV.

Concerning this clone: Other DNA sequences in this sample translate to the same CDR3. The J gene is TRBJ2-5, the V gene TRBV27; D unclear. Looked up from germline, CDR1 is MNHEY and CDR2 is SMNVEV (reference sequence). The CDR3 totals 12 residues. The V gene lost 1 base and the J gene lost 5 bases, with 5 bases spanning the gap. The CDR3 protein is CASSLFGETQYF. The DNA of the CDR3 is TGTGCCAGCAGTTTATTCGGGGAGACCCAGTACTTC.

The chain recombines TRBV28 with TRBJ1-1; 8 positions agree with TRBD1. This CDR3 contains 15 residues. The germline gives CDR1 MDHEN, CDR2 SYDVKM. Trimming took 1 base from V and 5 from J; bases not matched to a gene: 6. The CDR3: CASSLSHRGATEAFF. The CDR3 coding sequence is TGTGCCAGCAGTTTATCGCACAGGGGGGCAACTGAAGCTTTCTTT.

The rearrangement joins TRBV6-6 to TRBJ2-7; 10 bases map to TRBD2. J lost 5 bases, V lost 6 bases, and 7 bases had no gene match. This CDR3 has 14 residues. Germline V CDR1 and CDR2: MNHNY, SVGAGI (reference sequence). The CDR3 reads CASSDRTSGDEQYF. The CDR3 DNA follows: TGTGCCAGCAGCGACAGGACTAGCGGAGACGAGCAGTACTTC.

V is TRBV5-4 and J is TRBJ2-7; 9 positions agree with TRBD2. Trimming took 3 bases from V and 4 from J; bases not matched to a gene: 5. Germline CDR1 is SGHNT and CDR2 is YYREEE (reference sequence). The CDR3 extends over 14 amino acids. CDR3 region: CASSSAGGSYEQYF. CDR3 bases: TGTGCCAGCAGCTCAGCGGGAGGTTCTTACGAGCAGTACTTC.

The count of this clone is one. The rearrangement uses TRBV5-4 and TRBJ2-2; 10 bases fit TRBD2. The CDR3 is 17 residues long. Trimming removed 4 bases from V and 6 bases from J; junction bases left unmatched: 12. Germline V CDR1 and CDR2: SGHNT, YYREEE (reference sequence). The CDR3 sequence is CASSPGVGLARAGELFF. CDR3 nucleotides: TGTGCCAGCAGCCCTGGAGTGGGACTAGCGCGCGCCGGGGAGCTGTTTTTT.